This T cell receptor beta chain was sequenced for a study of T-cell reconstitution after alpha-beta-depleted transplantation in children. Trimming left V 0 bases short and J 0 bases short, with 12 bases between. Germline CDR1 and CDR2: MNHEY and SVGAGI. The CDR3 loop spans 16 amino acids. In its sample, this clonotype was seen a few times. Library preparation (for TCRbeta) was performed with unique molecular identifiers. MiXCR, run by TCRdb on the PCR reads, gives a single entry per CDR3 protein. The sample consists of about 610,000 distinct CDR3 sequences, about 10% of them appearing once. The sequencing here drew on PBMCs from the stem cell graft donor, taken from the stem cell graft. This chain connects TRBV6-5 to TRBJ2-7; D ambiguous. This clonotype was obtained from a human donor who donated a stem cell graft to a child with acute myeloid leukemia. The CDR3: CASSYSPGVPSYEQYF. DNA for the CDR3: TGTGCCAGCAGTTACTCGCCGGGTGTACCCTCCTACGAGCAGTACTTC.